This entry describes one TCR beta chain. One end of the junction fails to match germline, which may point to a read error. Amplification of TCR alpha and beta CDR3 regions from RNA used iRepertoire nested multiplex PCR. Tissue mRNA or PBMC total RNA, 100-400 ng, went into one-step reverse transcription and amplification. TCRdb reanalysed the multiplex PCR reads using MiXCR and keeps one entry per CDR3 protein. This sample yields around 350,000 distinct CDR3 sequences, of which around 38% are seen a single time; approximately 12% belongs to the top ten. This CDR3 contains 11 residues. Germline V lookup: CDR1 LGHNA, CDR2 YNFKEQ. The entry originates in a study of glioma-infiltrating T cells. Whole-study context: Target coverage was about 4.5- to 10-fold for 800,000 to 1,000,000 blood T cells.

The receptor's source is a human donor with low-grade glioma or glioblastoma, undergoing nonglioma brain surgery, or in good health (not recorded which). The sample consisted of glioma tissue, nonneoplastic brain tissue, or PBMCs (not recorded which). This sequence joins TRBV4-2 and TRBJ2-5; unclear D gene. Here the CDR3 reads CASSQGVEQNF. Written as DNA, the CDR3 is TGTGCCAGCAGCCAAGGAGTCGAGCAGAACTTC.